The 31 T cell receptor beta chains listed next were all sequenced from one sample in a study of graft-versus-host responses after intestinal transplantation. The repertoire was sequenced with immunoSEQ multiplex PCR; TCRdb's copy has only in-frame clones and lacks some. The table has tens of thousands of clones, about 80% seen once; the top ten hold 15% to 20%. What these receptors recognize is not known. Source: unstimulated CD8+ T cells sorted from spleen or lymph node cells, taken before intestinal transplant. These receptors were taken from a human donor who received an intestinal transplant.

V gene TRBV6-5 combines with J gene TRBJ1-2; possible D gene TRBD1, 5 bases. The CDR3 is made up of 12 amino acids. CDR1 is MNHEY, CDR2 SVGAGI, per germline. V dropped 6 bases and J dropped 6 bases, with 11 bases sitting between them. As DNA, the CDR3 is TGTGCCAGCAGAGGGGCAGCGCATGGCTACACCTTC. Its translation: CASRGAAHGYTF.

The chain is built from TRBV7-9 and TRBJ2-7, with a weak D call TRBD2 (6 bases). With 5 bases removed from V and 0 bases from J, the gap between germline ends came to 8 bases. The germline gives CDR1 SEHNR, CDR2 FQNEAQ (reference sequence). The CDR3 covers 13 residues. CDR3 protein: CASSGGISYEQYF. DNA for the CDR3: TGTGCCAGCAGCGGAGGGATCTCCTACGAGCAGTACTTC.

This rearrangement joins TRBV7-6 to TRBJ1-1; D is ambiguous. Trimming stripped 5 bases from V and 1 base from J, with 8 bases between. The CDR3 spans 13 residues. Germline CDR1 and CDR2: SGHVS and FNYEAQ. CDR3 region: CASSQTRNTEAFF. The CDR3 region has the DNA TGTGCCAGCAGCCAAACCAGGAACACTGAAGCTTTCTTT.

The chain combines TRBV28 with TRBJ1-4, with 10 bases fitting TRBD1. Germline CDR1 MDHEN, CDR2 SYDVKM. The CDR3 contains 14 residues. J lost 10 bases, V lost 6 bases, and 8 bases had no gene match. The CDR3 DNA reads TGTGCCAGCAGGCGACAGGGGGCGCGAGGAAAACTGTTTTTT. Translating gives CASRRQGARGKLFF.

As DNA, the CDR3 is TGTGCCAGCAGGGGACAGGGGGGTCACGCTGAAGCTTTCTTT. Translating gives CASRGQGGHAEAFF. The rearrangement uses TRBV28 and TRBJ1-1; 11 nucleotides line up with TRBD1. Germline V gene lookup returns CDR1 MDHEN and CDR2 SYDVKM. The CDR3 has 14 residues. V shed 6 bases, J shed 6 bases, and the junction held 6 bases outside the gene matches.

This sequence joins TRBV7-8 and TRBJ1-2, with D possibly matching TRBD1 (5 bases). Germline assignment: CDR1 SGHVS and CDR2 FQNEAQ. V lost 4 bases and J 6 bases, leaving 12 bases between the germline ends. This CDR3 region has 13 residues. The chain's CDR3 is CASSSNSRDGYTF. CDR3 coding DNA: TGTGCCAGCAGCTCAAACAGCAGGGATGGCTACACCTTC.

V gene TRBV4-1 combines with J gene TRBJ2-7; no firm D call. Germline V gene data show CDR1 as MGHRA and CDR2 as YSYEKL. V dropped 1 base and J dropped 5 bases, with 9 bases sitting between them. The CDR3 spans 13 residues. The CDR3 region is CASSQGPRHEQYF. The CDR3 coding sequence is TGCGCCAGCAGCCAAGGACCGCGGCACGAGCAGTACTTC.

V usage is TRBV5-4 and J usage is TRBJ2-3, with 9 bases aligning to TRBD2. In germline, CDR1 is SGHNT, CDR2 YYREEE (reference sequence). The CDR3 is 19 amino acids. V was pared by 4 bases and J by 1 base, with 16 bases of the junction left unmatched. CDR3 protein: CASSRRASGAFRGTDTQYF. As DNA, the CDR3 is TGTGCCAGCAGCCGGAGGGCTAGCGGGGCCTTCCGAGGCACAGATACGCAGTATTTT.

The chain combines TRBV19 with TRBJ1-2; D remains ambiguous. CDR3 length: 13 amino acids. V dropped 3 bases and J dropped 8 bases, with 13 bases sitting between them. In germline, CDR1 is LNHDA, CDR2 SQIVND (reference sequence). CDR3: CASSMRRADGYTF. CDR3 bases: TGTGCCAGTAGTATGCGGAGGGCCGACGGCTACACCTTC. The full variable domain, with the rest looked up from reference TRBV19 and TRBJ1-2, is DGGITQSPKYLFRKEGQNVTLSCEQNLNHDAMYWYRQDPGQGLRLIYYSQIVNDFQKGDIAEGYSVSREKKESFPLTVTSAQKNPTAFYLCASSMRRADGYTFGSGTRLTVV.

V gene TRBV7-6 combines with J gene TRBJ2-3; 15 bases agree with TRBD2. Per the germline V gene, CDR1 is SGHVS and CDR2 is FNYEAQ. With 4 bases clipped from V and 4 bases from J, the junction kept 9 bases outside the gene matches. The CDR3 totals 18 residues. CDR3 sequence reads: CASSSGLAGGDLADTQYF. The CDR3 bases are TGTGCCAGCAGCTCCGGACTAGCGGGGGGGGATTTGGCAGATACGCAGTATTTT.

For the CDR3, the DNA is TGTGCCAGCAGTTACAGGGGGTACAATGAGCAGTTCTTC. Translating gives CASSYRGYNEQFF. The chain uses TRBV6-5 and TRBJ2-1; D perhaps matches TRBD1 (6 bases). CDR1 is MNHEY and CDR2 is SVGAGI in the germline V gene. This CDR3 contains 13 residues. V was clipped by 2 bases and J by 4 bases, with 6 bases between them.

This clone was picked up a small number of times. The CDR3 nucleotides read TGCGCCAGCAGCTTGCTGTTCCCCAACACTGAAGCTTTCTTT. Its protein product is CASSLLFPNTEAFF. The chain combines TRBV5-1 with TRBJ1-1, with unresolved D. Trimming took 1 base from V and 2 from J, leaving 9 bases between them. This CDR3 is 14 amino acids long. Germline V CDR1 and CDR2: SGHRS, YFSETQ.

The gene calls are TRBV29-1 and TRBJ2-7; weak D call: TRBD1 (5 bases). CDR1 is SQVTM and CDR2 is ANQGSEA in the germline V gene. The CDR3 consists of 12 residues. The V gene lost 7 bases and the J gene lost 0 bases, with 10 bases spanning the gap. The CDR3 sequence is CSARATSYEQYF. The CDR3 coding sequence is TGCAGCGCCAGGGCGACCTCCTACGAGCAGTACTTC.

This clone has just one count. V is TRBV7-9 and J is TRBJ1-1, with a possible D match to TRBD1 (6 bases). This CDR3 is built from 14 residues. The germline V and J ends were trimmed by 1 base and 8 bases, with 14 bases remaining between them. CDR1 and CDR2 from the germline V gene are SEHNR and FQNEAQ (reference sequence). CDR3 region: CASSLVPRGEEAFF. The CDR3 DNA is TGTGCCAGCAGCTTAGTGCCCAGGGGCGAAGAAGCTTTCTTT.

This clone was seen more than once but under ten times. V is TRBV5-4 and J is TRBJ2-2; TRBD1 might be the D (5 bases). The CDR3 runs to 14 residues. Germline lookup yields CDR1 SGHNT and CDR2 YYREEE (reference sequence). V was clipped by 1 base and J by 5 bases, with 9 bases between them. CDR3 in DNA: TGTGCCAGCAGCTTGCGGCAGGGAACCGGGGAGCTGTTTTTT. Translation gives CASSLRQGTGELFF.

The CDR3 coding sequence is TGTGCCACCAGTACCAGACAGGGGGGCCCCTACGAGCAGTACTTC. It is translated as CATSTRQGGPYEQYF. V usage is TRBV19 and J usage is TRBJ2-7; 9 bases map to TRBD1. The CDR3 has 15 amino acids. Germline-derived CDR1 and CDR2 are LNHDA and SQIVND (reference sequence). V gave up 10 bases and J gave up 2 bases; unmatched junction bases: 12.

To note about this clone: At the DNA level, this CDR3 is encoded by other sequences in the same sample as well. Here the CDR3 reads CASRGVSYEQYF. In DNA form, the CDR3 reads TGTGCCAGCAGGGGAGTCTCCTACGAGCAGTACTTC. The chain joins TRBV27 to TRBJ2-7; possible D gene TRBD2, 5 bases. The germline V and J ends were trimmed by 6 bases and 0 bases, with 6 bases remaining between them. The CDR3 length is 12 residues. The V gene's germline CDR1 is MNHEY and CDR2 SMNVEV (reference sequence).

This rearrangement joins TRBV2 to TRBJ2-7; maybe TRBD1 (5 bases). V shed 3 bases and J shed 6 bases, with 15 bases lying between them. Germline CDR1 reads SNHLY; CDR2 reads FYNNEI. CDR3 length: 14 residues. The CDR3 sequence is CASSDQQVLLEQYF. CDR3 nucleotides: TGTGCCAGCAGTGACCAACAGGTACTGCTCGAGCAGTACTTC.

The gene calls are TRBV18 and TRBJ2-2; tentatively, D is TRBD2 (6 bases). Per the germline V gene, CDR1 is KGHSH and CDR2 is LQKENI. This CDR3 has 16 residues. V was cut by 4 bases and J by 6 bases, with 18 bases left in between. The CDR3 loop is CASSQTGARAAGELFF. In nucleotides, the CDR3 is TGTGCCAGCTCACAGACGGGAGCCAGGGCGGCCGGGGAGCTGTTTTTT.

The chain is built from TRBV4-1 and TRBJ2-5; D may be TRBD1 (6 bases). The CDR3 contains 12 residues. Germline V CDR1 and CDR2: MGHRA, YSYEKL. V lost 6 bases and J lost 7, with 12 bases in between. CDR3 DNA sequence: TGCGCCAGCAGATCACAAGGGGGGACCCAGTACTTC. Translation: CASRSQGGTQYF.

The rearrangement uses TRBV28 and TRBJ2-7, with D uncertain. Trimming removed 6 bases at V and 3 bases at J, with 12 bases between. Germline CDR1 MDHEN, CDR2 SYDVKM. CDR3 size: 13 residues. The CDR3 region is CASRYSPGYEQYF. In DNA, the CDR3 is TGTGCCAGCAGATACTCCCCCGGCTACGAGCAGTACTTC.

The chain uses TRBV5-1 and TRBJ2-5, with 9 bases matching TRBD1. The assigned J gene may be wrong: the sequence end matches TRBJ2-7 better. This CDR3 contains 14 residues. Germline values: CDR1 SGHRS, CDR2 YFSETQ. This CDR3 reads CASRIGTGTYEQYF. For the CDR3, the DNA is TGCGCCAGCCGGATCGGGACAGGGACCTACGAGCAGTACTTC.

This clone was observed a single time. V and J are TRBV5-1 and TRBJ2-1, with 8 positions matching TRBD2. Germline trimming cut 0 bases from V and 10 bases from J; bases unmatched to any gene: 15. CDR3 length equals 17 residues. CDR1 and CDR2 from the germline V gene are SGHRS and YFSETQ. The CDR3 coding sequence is TGCGCCAGCAGCTTGGTGGGATCGGGGGGGCCCGTACGGGAGCAGTTCTTC. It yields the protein CASSLVGSGGPVREQFF.

The CDR3 reads CASSLLASGSHEQYF. The DNA of the CDR3 is TGTGCCAGCAGTTTATTGGCCAGCGGGAGCCACGAGCAGTACTTC. This chain uses TRBV27 with TRBJ2-7, with 8 positions matching TRBD2. Germline values: CDR1 MNHEY, CDR2 SMNVEV (reference sequence). The J segment lost 5 bases and the V segment lost 1 base, leaving 7 bases of the junction unmatched. This CDR3 region has 15 residues.

This chain's CDR3 is CASSPRLAGLDIQYF. CDR3 in DNA: TGCGCCAGCAGCCCAAGACTAGCGGGATTGGACATTCAGTACTTC. The chain carries TRBV5-1 and TRBJ2-4; 11 bases fit TRBD2. CDR1 is SGHRS, CDR2 YFSETQ, per germline. This CDR3 comprises 15 residues. J gave up 8 bases and V 4 bases, and 8 bases lay outside the gene matches.

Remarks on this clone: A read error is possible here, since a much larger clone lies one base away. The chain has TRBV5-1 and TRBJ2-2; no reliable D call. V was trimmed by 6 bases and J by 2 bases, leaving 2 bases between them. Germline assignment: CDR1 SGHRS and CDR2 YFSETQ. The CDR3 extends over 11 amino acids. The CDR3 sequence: CASTNTGELFF. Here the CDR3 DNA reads TGCGCCAGCACAAACACCGGGGAGCTGTTTTTT. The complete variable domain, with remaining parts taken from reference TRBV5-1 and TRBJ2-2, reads KAGVTQTPRYLIKTRGQQVTLSCSPISGHRSVSWYQQTPGQGLQFLFEYFSETQRNKGNFPGRFSGRQFSNSRSEMNVSTLELGDSALYLCASTNTGELFFGEGSRLTVL.

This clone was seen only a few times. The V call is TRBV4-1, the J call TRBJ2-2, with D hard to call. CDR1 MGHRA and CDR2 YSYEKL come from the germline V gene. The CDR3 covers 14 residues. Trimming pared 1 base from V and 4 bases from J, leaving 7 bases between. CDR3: CASSQVGPTGELFF. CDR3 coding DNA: TGCGCCAGCAGCCAAGTGGGCCCCACCGGGGAGCTGTTTTTT.

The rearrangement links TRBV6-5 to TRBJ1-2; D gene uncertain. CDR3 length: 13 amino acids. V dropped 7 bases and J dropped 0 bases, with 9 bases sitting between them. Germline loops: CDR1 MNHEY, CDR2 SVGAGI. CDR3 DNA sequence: TGTGCCAGCAAAGCCGGGGCTAACTATGGCTACACCTTC. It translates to CASKAGANYGYTF.

This CDR3 is CASSFGTGVNQPQHF. As DNA, the CDR3 is TGTGCCAGCAGCTTCGGGACAGGGGTCAATCAGCCCCAGCATTTT. The rearrangement uses TRBV5-6 and TRBJ1-5, with 10 bases identical to TRBD1. CDR3 length: 15 residues. With V trimmed by 2 bases and J by 3 bases, 2 bases remained unmatched. The V gene's germline CDR1 is SGHDT and CDR2 YYEEEE.

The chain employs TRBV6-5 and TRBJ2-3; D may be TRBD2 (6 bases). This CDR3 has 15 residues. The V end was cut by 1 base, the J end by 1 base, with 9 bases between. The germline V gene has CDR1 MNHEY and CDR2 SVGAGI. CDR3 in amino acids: CASSYFAGRTDTQYF. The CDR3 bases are TGTGCCAGCAGTTACTTCGCGGGGCGCACAGATACGCAGTATTTT.

CDR3 bases: TGTGCCAGCAGCGACACAGGGACCTATGGCTACACCTTC. It is translated as CASSDTGTYGYTF. The chain combines TRBV11-2 with TRBJ1-2; a weak D match, TRBD1 (6 bases). The CDR3 contains 13 residues. With 5 bases removed from V and 4 bases from J, the gap between germline ends came to 11 bases. CDR1 is SGHAT and CDR2 is FQNNGV in the germline V gene. Based on the CDR3 plus reference TRBV11-2 and TRBJ1-2, the full variable domain is EAGVAQSPRYKIIEKRQSVAFWCNPISGHATLYWYQQILGQGPKLLIQFQNNGVVDDSQLPKDRFSAERLKGVDSTLKIQPAKLEDSAVYLCASSDTGTYGYTFGSGTRLTVV.